The rows below give T cell receptor beta chains drawn from one sample of a study of blood T cell repertoires in COVID-19. TCRdb keeps only in-frame clones here, not all; method: immunoSEQ multiplex PCR. Of hundreds of thousands of clones in the sample, approximately 82% were seen once. What was sequenced was peripheral blood. These receptor sequences come from a woman over 75 with acute or convalescent COVID-19. The CDR3 runs from the conserved cysteine through the conserved F or W. D genes are given only for firm matches. Rows give clone size only sometimes, using once, few, many, or a class for an expanded clone.

cdr3_aa cdr3_nt d_call j_call clone_size v_call
CATSRGGVPWAFF TGTGCCACCAGCAGAGGCGGGGTGCCCTGGGCTTTCTTT - TRBJ1-1 once TRBV15
CASSPLLAGDGETQYF TGTGCCAGCTCCCCACTACTAGCGGGGGACGGGGAGACCCAGTACTTC TRBD2 TRBJ2-5 - TRBV18
CASSIGRDYGYTF TGTGCCAGTAGTATAGGACGGGACTATGGCTACACCTTC - TRBJ1-2 once TRBV19
CASSSETGPYEQYF TGTGCCAGCAGCTCCGAGACAGGACCCTACGAGCAGTACTTC - TRBJ2-7 few TRBV5-6
CASSLVRGWTDGYTF TGCGCCAGCAGCTTGGTCAGGGGGTGGACTGATGGCTACACCTTC TRBD1 TRBJ1-2 - TRBV5-1
CASSLWQRYPASEAFF TGTGCCAGCAGCTTATGGCAGCGGTACCCCGCGTCGGAAGCTTTCTTT - TRBJ1-1 - TRBV7-2
CASSYPGNTEAFF TGTGCCAGCAGCTATCCAGGGAACACTGAAGCTTTCTTT - TRBJ1-1 few TRBV7-2
CATSRGTGNSPLHF TGTGCCACCAGCAGAGGGACTGGAAATTCACCCCTCCACTTT - TRBJ1-6 - TRBV15
CASGNRDRVYEQYF TGTGCCAGCGGGAACCGGGACAGGGTCTACGAGCAGTACTTC TRBD1 TRBJ2-7 - TRBV6-5
CASRDGTSVEGEQFF TGTGCCAGCAGGGACGGGACTAGCGTTGAAGGTGAGCAGTTCTTC TRBD2 TRBJ2-1 once TRBV2
CASSLDWVAGTGELFF TGTGCCAGCAGCTTAGATTGGGTAGCGGGGACTGGGGAGCTGTTTTTT TRBD2 TRBJ2-2 - TRBV7-2
CASSIRPNYGYTF TGTGCCAGCAGTATCAGGCCGAACTATGGCTACACCTTC - TRBJ1-2 once TRBV2
CASSLAAGLATEAFF TGTGCCAGCAGCTTAGCAGCAGGATTGGCCACTGAAGCTTTCTTT - TRBJ1-1 - TRBV7-6
CASSWTGHRTDTQYF TGCGCCAGCAGCTGGACAGGACATCGCACAGATACGCAGTATTTT TRBD1 TRBJ2-3 few TRBV10-2
CASSIPNRENTEAFF TGTGCCAGTAGTATTCCAAACAGGGAGAACACTGAAGCTTTCTTT - TRBJ1-1 - TRBV19
CASTEDPAGTYEQYF TGTGCCAGCACCGAGGATCCAGCGGGAACTTACGAGCAGTACTTC TRBD2 TRBJ2-7 - TRBV2
CASSAASTGHLGYTF TGTGCCAGCAGCGCAGCGTCGACAGGGCATCTTGGCTACACCTTC TRBD1 TRBJ1-2 - TRBV9
CASSPAVNTEAFF TGTGCCAGCTCACCCGCAGTGAACACTGAAGCTTTCTTT - TRBJ1-1 - TRBV18
CASSLEGGKTGELFF TGCGCCAGCAGCTTGGAAGGGGGCAAGACCGGGGAGCTGTTTTTT TRBD1 TRBJ2-2 - TRBV5-1
CASSLYRPSYNEQFF TGTGCCAGCAGCCTATACAGGCCCTCCTACAATGAGCAGTTCTTC - TRBJ2-1 - TRBV5-6
CASSSQTGFVTQYF TGTGCCAGCAGCTCCCAAACAGGGTTCGTCACCCAGTACTTC - TRBJ2-5 - TRBV11-2
CASSRDRGREKLFF TGTGCCAGCAGCCGGGACAGGGGACGGGAAAAACTGTTTTTT TRBD1 TRBJ1-4 - TRBV11-2
CASSLVASRGYGYTF TGCGCCAGCAGCTTGGTAGCGTCGCGGGGCTATGGCTACACCTTC - TRBJ1-2 - TRBV5-1
CASSLPPYFLQETQYF TGTGCCAGCAGCTTGCCACCTTACTTTCTCCAAGAGACCCAGTACTTC - TRBJ2-5 - TRBV5-4
CASSYSGQGLSEQYF TGTGCCAGCAGTTACTCGGGACAGGGTTTAAGCGAGCAGTACTTC TRBD1 TRBJ2-7 - TRBV6-6
CASSLAAYTGELFF TGTGCTAGCAGCTTAGCGGCCTACACCGGGGAGCTGTTTTTT - TRBJ2-2 - TRBV7-7
CATSDLRPGQGANEQFF TGTGCCACCAGTGATTTAAGGCCGGGACAGGGGGCCAATGAGCAGTTCTTC TRBD1 TRBJ2-1 - TRBV24-1